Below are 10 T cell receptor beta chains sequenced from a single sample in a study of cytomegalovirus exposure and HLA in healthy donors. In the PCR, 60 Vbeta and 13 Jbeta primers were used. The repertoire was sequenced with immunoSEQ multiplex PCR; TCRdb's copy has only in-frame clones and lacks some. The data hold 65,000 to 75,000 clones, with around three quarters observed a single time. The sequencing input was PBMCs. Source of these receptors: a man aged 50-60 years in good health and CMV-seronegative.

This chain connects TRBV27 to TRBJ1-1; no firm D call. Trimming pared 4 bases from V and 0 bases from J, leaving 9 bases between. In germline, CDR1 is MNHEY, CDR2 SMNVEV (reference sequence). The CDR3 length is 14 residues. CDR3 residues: CASSSPAVNTEAFF. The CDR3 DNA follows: TGTGCCAGCAGTTCCCCGGCGGTGAACACTGAAGCTTTCTTT.

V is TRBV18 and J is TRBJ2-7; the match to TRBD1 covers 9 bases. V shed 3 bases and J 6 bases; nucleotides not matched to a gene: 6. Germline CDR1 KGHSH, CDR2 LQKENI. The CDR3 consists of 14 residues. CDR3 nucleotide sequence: TGTGCCAGCTCACCTTATGGGACAGGGAGCGAGCAGTACTTC. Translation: CASSPYGTGSEQYF.

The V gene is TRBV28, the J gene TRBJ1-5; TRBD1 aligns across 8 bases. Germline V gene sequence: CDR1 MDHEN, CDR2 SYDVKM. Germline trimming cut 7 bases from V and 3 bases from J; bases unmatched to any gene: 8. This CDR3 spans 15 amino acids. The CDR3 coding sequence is TGTGCCAGCATTCTCCAGGACAGGGACAATCAGCCCCAGCATTTT. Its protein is CASILQDRDNQPQHF. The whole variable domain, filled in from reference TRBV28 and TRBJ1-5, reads DVKVTQSSRYLVKRTGEKVFLECVQDMDHENMFWYRQDPGLGLRLIYFSYDVKMKEKGDIPEGYSVSREKKERFSLILESASTNQTSMYLCASILQDRDNQPQHFGDGTRLSIL.

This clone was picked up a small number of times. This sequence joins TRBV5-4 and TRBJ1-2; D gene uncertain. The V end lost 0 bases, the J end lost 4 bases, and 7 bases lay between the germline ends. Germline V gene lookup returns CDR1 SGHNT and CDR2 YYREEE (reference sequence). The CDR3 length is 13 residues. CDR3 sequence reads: CASSLDSSYGYTF. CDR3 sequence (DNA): TGTGCCAGCAGCTTGGACAGCTCCTATGGCTACACCTTC.

The CDR3 sequence is CASSFRGDGGEQYF. CDR3 sequence (DNA): TGTGCCAGCAGTTTTAGGGGAGACGGGGGCGAGCAGTACTTC. V and J are TRBV27 and TRBJ2-7; a weak D match, TRBD2 (6 bases). This CDR3 contains 14 residues. Germline values: CDR1 MNHEY, CDR2 SMNVEV (reference sequence). With 3 bases removed from V and 6 bases from J, the gap between germline ends came to 15 bases.

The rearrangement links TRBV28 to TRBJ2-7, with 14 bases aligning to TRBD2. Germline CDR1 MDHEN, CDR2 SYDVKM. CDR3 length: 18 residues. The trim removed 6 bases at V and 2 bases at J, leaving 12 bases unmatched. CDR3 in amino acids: CASSTSGLAGAFTYEQYF. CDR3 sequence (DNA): TGTGCCAGCAGCACCTCGGGACTAGCGGGAGCGTTCACCTACGAGCAGTACTTC. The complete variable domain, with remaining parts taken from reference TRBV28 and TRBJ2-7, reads DVKVTQSSRYLVKRTGEKVFLECVQDMDHENMFWYRQDPGLGLRLIYFSYDVKMKEKGDIPEGYSVSREKKERFSLILESASTNQTSMYLCASSTSGLAGAFTYEQYFGPGTRLTVT.

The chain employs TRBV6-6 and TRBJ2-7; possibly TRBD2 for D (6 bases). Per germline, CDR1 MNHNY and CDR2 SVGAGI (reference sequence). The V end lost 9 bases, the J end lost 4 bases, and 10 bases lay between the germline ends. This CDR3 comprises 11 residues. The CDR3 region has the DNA TGTGCCAGTCGGGAGTCATACGAGCAGTACTTC. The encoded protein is CASRESYEQYF.

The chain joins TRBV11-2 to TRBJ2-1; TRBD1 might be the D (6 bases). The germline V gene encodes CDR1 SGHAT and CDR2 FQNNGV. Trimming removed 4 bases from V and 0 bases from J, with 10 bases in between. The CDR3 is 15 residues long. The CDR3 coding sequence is TGTGCCAGCAGCTGGGACAAAAGCTCCTACAATGAGCAGTTCTTC. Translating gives CASSWDKSSYNEQFF.

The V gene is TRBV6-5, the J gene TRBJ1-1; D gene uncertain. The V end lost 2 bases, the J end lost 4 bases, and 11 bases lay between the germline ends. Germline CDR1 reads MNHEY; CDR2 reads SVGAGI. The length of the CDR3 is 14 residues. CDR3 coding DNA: TGTGCCAGCAGTTACCGGTATGGGAGCACTGAAGCTTTCTTT. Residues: CASSYRYGSTEAFF.

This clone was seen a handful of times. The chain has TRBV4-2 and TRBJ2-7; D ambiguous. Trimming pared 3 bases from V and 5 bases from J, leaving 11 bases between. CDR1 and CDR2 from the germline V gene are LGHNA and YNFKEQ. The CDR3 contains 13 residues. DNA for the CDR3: TGTGCCAGCAGCCAGACCGACTGGAACGAGCAGTACTTC. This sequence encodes CASSQTDWNEQYF.